What follows describes a single T cell receptor beta chain. Antigen: not known. The data stem from a study of cytomegalovirus exposure and HLA in healthy donors. In the PCR, 60 Vbeta and 13 Jbeta primers were used. Produced via immunoSEQ multiplex PCR; TCRdb's table is partial and in-frame only. The profile covers some 100,000 clones, with 70% to 80% appearing a single time and over 4% taken by the ten largest. Notes on the study in general: Most of the TCR beta V segments (in an earlier analysis) were productive either about 87% or about 30% of the time.

Per germline, CDR1 SQVTM and CDR2 ANQGSEA. The CDR3 spans 17 residues. V lost 4 bases and J lost 2; bases outside the gene matches: 14. This TCR was recovered from a female donor in good health and CMV-seropositive. This chain uses TRBV29-1 with TRBJ2-7; 10 bases fit TRBD2. Source material: PBMCs. CDR3 sequence: CSVASPSGSKGTYEQYF. In nucleotides, the CDR3 is TGCAGCGTTGCATCGCCTAGCGGGAGTAAAGGAACCTACGAGCAGTACTTC.